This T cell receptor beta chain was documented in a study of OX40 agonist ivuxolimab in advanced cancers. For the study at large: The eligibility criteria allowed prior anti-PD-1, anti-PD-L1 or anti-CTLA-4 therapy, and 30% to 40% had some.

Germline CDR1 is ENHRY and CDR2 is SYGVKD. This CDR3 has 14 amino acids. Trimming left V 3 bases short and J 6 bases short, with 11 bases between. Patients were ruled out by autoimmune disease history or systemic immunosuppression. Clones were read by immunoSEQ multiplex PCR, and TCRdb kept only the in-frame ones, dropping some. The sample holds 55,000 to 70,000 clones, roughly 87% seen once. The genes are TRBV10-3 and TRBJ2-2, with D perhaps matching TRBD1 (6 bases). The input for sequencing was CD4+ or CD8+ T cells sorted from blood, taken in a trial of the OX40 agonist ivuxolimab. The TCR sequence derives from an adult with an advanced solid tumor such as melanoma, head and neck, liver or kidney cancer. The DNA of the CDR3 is TGTGCCATCAGTGAAAGTCCAGGGGCCGGGGAGCTGTTTTTT. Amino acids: CAISESPGAGELFF.